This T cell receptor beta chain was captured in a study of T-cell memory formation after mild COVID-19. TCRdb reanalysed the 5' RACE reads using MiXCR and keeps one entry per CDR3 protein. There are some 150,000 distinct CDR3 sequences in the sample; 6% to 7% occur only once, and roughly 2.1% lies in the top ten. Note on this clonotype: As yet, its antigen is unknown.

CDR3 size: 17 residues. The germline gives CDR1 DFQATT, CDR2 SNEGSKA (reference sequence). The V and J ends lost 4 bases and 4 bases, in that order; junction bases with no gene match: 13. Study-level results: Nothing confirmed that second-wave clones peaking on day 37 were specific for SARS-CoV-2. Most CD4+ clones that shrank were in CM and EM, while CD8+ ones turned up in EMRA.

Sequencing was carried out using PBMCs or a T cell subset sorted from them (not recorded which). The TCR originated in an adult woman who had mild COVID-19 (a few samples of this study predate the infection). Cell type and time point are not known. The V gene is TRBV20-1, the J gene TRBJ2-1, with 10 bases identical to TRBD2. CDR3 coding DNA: TGCAGTGCTATAGATACTCTAGCGGGAGCCTCTTACAATGAGCAGTTCTTC. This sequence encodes CSAIDTLAGASYNEQFF.